The rows below give T cell receptor beta chains drawn from one sample of a study of T cells in Graves' hyperthyroidism and ophthalmopathy. MiXCR, applied by TCRdb to the multiplex PCR reads, yields one record per CDR3 protein. This table has hundreds of thousands of distinct CDR3 sequences, 13% appearing once. Sequenced material: blood. These receptors were collected from a woman aged 18 to 35 with Graves' hyperthyroidism. Both conserved end residues are trimmed from each CDR3.

V: TRBV2; CDR3: ASTQGSPSPEAF
V: TRBV19; CDR3: ASSINGGPGELF
V: TRBV20-1; CDR3: SARDVERGTDTQY
V: TRBV29-1; CDR3: SVVGLTNEQF
V: TRBV9; CDR3: ASSPGYREQF
V: TRBV29-1; CDR3: SVGSGGYT
V: TRBV7-8; CDR3: ASSSDRAPLNTEAF
V: TRBV11-2; CDR3: ASSLAAGTGGTEAF
V: TRBV4-2; CDR3: ASSQGPYGYT
V: TRBV12-3/TRBV12-4; CDR3: ASSWGGGRSYGYT
V: TRBV24-1; CDR3: ATSPTEPLETQY
V: TRBV20-1; CDR3: SALDRTFYGYT
V: TRBV2; CDR3: ASKPGSGYT
V: TRBV12-3/TRBV12-4; CDR3: ASSYRGEETQY
V: TRBV28; CDR3: ASSLLGEGNYGYT
V: TRBV10-3; CDR3: AIGRETQY
V: TRBV2; CDR3: ASSAERDRVYGEAF
V: TRBV28; CDR3: ASSIKRSGRAEQF
V: TRBV7-9; CDR3: ASSLGAGNYEQY
V: TRBV6-2/TRBV6-3; CDR3: ASSISGLGSDNEQF
V: TRBV24-1; CDR3: ATSERTGSLETQY
V: TRBV29-1; CDR3: SVWTGESYGYT
V: TRBV7-9; CDR3: ASSLETSKKTQY
V: TRBV7-2; CDR3: ASSLMAGITDTQY
V: TRBV6-1; CDR3: ASRSIRQGKQPQH
V: TRBV6-1; CDR3: ASSYSVDPSYEQY
V: TRBV19; CDR3: ATRQGASTDTQY
V: TRBV19; CDR3: ASSIDRDKSNTGELF
V: TRBV13; CDR3: ASTYREVNYGYT
V: TRBV18; CDR3: ASSTGGPGELF
V: TRBV30; CDR3: AWSARGSRNNEQF
V: TRBV2; CDR3: ASSVKRYEGDTQY
V: TRBV5-6; CDR3: ASSLAGLHTGELF
V: TRBV12-3/TRBV12-4; CDR3: ASSFTTPYNEQF
V: TRBV7-3; CDR3: ASSPHHTAEAF
V: TRBV5-1; CDR3: ASSWGLNTGELF
V: TRBV13; CDR3: ASSSRQGGEQY
V: TRBV6-5; CDR3: ASSYPGQALSSYEQY
V: TRBV29-1; CDR3: SVEGGNEQF
V: TRBV28; CDR3: ASSSWTYTYEQY
V: TRBV30; CDR3: AFRGGYYEQY
V: TRBV7-2; CDR3: ASSLFLLDRGNTEAF
V: TRBV3-1; CDR3: ASSPRAGGQETQY
V: TRBV28; CDR3: ASSAGWETQY
V: TRBV20-1; CDR3: SALTDSSYEQY
V: TRBV12-3/TRBV12-4; CDR3: ASSESPGAGGEQF
V: TRBV30; CDR3: AWEGGYGYT
V: TRBV11-1; CDR3: ASSLEQFTGELF
V: TRBV6-1; CDR3: ASSGLGQETQY
V: TRBV12-3/TRBV12-4; CDR3: ASRPGRRNQPQH